The TCR beta chain under discussion was sequenced for a study of blood T cell repertoires in COVID-19 (dated by TCRdb to 2020 to 2021). With respect to the entire study: The collaborator samples originated in the United States, Italy and Spain and spanned the acute and convalescent phases of COVID-19. The prospective study material was composed of cDNA or gDNA derived from T cells, B-cell-depleted T cells, or PBMCs. Deeply sampled blood TCRbeta repertoires from subjects exposed to, actively infected with, or recovered from COVID-19 were included in the dataset. The repertoires were released in a freely available public database meant as a resource for research on the immune response to SARS-CoV-2. Samples were obtained from the ongoing ImmuneRACE study (first 160 participants) and from over 1,000 subjects provided by 6 global collaborators. A de-identified subject ID, COVID-19 status, age in years and sex were almost always included in the sample metadata. Where available, HLA class I and class II types were taken from metadata supplied by the sample provider and were not determined by assay-based typing.

Turning to this clone: Its antigen is still unknown. Per-base qualities were not stored, and no clone one base away is much larger.

The immunoSEQ Assay, a bias-controlled multiplex PCR, was used to amplify TCRbeta CDR3 regions from genomic DNA. In the original analysis: The number of nucleated cells in each sample was estimated from the amplification of reference gene primers within the assay. To quantify the absolute abundance of each unique TCRbeta CDR3 rearrangement, sequence reads were collapsed and filtered. For each sample, productive Simpson clonality was calculated by taking the square root of Simpson's diversity index across productive rearrangements. Sourced from immuneACCESS, this table was stored by TCRdb with only in-frame sequences that have V and J called. A share of the clones is absent; for the studies checked, an unresolved V gene accounts for under half, and the remainder has no known explanation. V, J and clone size reflect that table, while D and trimming were determined from the DNA. The sample records roughly 87,000 clones, around 87% of which are singletons. Of the sample, 5.1% is held by the ten largest clones.

Collaborating institutions collected whole blood in K2EDTA tubes following their own protocols. For TCRbeta analysis, collaborators shipped samples in one of three forms: frozen whole blood, isolated PBMCs, or DNA extracted from either of those sample types. The paper as a whole reports these results and caveats: The amount of clinical and demographic metadata varied by source and participant and was provided uncurated.

CDR1 and CDR2 are read off the germline V gene as SGHAT and FQNNGV. The CDR3 holds 15 amino acids from the cysteine to the phenylalanine. The read is trimmed to its CDR3 DNA, 45 bases read in frame from base 1. From V the trimming removes 7 bases and from J it removes 4 bases, while the gene matches leave 9 bases of the junction unaccounted for. Sequencing was performed on peripheral blood. This receptor was taken from a man in his forties with acute or convalescent COVID-19. Recombination connected TRBV11-2 to TRBJ2-2; 7 of the junction bases match TRBD1. The CDR3 corresponds to CASIRQGIGTGELFF. The base sequence is TGTGCCAGCATCAGACAGGGCATCGGCACCGGGGAGCTGTTTTTT.